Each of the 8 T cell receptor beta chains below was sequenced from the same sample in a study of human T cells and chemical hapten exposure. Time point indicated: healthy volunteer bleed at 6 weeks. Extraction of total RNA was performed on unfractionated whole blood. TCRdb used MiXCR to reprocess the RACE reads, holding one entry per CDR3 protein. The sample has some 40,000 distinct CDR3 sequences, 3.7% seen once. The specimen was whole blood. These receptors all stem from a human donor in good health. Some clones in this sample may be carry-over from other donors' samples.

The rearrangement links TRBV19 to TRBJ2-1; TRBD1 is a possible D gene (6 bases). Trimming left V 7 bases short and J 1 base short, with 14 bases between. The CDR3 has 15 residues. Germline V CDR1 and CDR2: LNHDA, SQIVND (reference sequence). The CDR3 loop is CASMRGIGSYNEQFF. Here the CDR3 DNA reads TGTGCCAGTATGAGGGGGATTGGGTCCTACAATGAGCAGTTCTTC. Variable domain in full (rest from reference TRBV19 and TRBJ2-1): DGGITQSPKYLFRKEGQNVTLSCEQNLNHDAMYWYRQDPGQGLRLIYYSQIVNDFQKGDIAEGYSVSREKKESFPLTVTSAQKNPTAFYLCASMRGIGSYNEQFFGPGTRLTVL.

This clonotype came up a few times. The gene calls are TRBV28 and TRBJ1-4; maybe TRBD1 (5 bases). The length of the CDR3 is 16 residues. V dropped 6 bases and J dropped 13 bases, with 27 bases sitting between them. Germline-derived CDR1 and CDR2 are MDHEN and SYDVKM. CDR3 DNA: TGTGCCAGCAGGGCCCTGGGGGGATCGCTAATGAAAGGACTGTTTTTT. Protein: CASRALGGSLMKGLFF.

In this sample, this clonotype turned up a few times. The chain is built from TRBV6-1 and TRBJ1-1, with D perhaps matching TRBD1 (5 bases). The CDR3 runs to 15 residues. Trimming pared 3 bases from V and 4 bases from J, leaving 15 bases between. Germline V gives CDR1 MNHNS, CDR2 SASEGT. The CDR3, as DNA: TGTGCCAGCAGTGACAGGGAGTACTCCGGCACTGAAGCTTTCTTT. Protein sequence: CASSDREYSGTEAFF.

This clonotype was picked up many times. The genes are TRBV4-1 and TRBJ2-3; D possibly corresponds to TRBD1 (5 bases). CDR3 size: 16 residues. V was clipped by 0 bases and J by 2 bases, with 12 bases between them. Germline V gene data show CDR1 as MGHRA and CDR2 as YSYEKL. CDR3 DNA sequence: TGCGCCAGCAGCCAAGACTGGGGCTCCCCCACAGATACGCAGTATTTT. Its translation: CASSQDWGSPTDTQYF.

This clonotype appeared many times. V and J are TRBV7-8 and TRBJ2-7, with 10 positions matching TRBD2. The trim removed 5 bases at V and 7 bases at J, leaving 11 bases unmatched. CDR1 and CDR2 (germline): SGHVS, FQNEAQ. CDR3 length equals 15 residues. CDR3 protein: CASSVTSGTPAEQYF. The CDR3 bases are TGTGCCAGCAGCGTTACTAGCGGGACCCCCGCGGAGCAGTACTTC.

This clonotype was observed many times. CDR3 nucleotides: TGCGCCAGCAGCCTGAGTGAGTCCCGGGGAGATACGCAGTATTTT. Protein: CASSLSESRGDTQYF. The chain recombines TRBV4-1 with TRBJ2-3; D possibly corresponds to TRBD2 (5 bases). Germline V CDR1 and CDR2: MGHRA, YSYEKL. V was trimmed by 4 bases and J by 5 bases, leaving 16 bases between them. The CDR3 is made up of 15 amino acids.

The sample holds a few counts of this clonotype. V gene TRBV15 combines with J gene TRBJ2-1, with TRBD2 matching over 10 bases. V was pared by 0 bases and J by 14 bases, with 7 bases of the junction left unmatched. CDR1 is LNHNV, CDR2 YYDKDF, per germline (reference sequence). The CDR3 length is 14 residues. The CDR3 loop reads CATSRDNLAGVEFF. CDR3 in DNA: TGTGCCACCAGCAGAGATAATCTAGCGGGAGTTGAGTTCTTC.

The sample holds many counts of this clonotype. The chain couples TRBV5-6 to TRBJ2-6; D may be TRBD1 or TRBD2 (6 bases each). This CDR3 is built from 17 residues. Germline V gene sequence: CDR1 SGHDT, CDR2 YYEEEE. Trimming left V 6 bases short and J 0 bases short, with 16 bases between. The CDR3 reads CASTRRAGASGANVLTF. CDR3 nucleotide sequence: TGTGCCAGCACCCGGAGGGCAGGGGCCTCTGGGGCCAACGTCCTGACTTTC.